The next 20 T cell receptor beta chains were all read from a single sample in a study of T cell repertoires in ileal Crohn's disease. Assay used: immunoSEQ multiplex PCR; TCRdb lists only in-frame clones, some missing. The table records about 3,400 clones, around 90% of them present only once. As to time point: proximal margin of the surgical specimen (macroscopically non-inflamed). The sample comprised ileal tissue. These receptors originate from an adult with Crohn's disease.

This clone has only a few counts. V and J are TRBV4-3 and TRBJ1-2; D is possibly TRBD1 (5 bases). V shed 0 bases and J shed 5 bases, with 19 bases lying between them. Germline V gene lookup returns CDR1 LGHNA and CDR2 YSLEER. The CDR3 is made up of 17 amino acids. The CDR3 spells CASSQDRMNSGAYGYTF. The DNA for the CDR3 is TGCGCCAGCAGCCAAGATCGGATGAACAGTGGGGCGTATGGCTACACCTTC.

The V gene is TRBV29-1, the J gene TRBJ2-1, with D perhaps matching TRBD2 (5 bases). V dropped 6 bases and J dropped 1 base, with 13 bases sitting between them. The CDR3 runs 14 residues. Germline CDR1 SQVTM, CDR2 ANQGSEA. The chain's CDR3 is CSVDILVSYNEQFF. As DNA, the CDR3 is TGCAGCGTCGACATACTAGTTTCCTACAATGAGCAGTTCTTC.

The rearrangement links TRBV19 to TRBJ1-2; D might be TRBD1 (5 bases). The CDR3 is made up of 15 amino acids. V lost 4 bases and J lost 2, with 14 bases in between. The germline V gene encodes CDR1 LNHDA and CDR2 SQIVND (reference sequence). CDR3 amino acids: CASSTPTVVNYGYTF. The CDR3 region has the DNA TGTGCCAGTAGTACGCCGACAGTTGTCAACTATGGCTACACCTTC. Together with reference TRBV19 and TRBJ1-2, the CDR3 gives the full variable domain: DGGITQSPKYLFRKEGQNVTLSCEQNLNHDAMYWYRQDPGQGLRLIYYSQIVNDFQKGDIAEGYSVSREKKESFPLTVTSAQKNPTAFYLCASSTPTVVNYGYTFGSGTRLTVV.

The V gene is TRBV27, the J gene TRBJ2-1; D is undetermined. Germline-derived CDR1 and CDR2 are MNHEY and SMNVEV (reference sequence). The V gene lost 3 bases and the J gene lost 7 bases, with 4 bases spanning the gap. The length of the CDR3 is 11 residues. This chain's CDR3 is CASSLRNEQFF. DNA for the CDR3: TGTGCCAGCAGTTTGCGGAATGAGCAGTTCTTC.

The rearrangement uses TRBV6-1 and TRBJ2-2; no reliable D call. In germline, CDR1 is MNHNS, CDR2 SASEGT. The CDR3 runs to 16 residues. V was clipped by 2 bases and J by 7 bases, with 17 bases between them. The CDR3 DNA reads TGTGCCAGCAGTGAACCCAAGTGGGGTCTGGGCGGGGAGCTGTTTTTT. This sequence encodes CASSEPKWGLGGELFF.

In its sample, this clone was seen once. This chain uses TRBV19 with TRBJ2-2; 9 bases are a match to TRBD1. In germline, CDR1 is LNHDA, CDR2 SQIVND (reference sequence). There are 15 residues in the CDR3. The V segment lost 8 bases and the J segment 5 bases; nucleotides outside the gene matches: 9. CDR3 region: CASGWGQGRTGELFF. CDR3 DNA sequence: TGTGCCAGTGGGTGGGGACAGGGTCGTACCGGGGAGCTGTTTTTT.

The chain combines TRBV7-2 with TRBJ1-5; 9 bases match TRBD1. CDR1 is SGHTA, CDR2 FQGNSA, per germline. This CDR3 comprises 17 residues. V shed 2 bases and J 5 bases; nucleotides not matched to a gene: 10. The CDR3 nucleotides read TGTGCCAGCAGCTTAAGACCCGGGACAGGGTCGGATCAGCCCCAGCATTTT. Translating gives CASSLRPGTGSDQPQHF.

This rearrangement joins TRBV9 to TRBJ2-6; D is unresolved. The CDR3 covers 15 residues. Per the germline V gene, CDR1 is SGDLS and CDR2 is YYNGEE. Trimming cost V 0 bases and J 0 bases, with 4 bases left between them. The CDR3 loop reads CASSVENSGANVLTF. For the CDR3, the DNA is TGTGCCAGCAGCGTAGAGAACTCTGGGGCCAACGTCCTGACTTTC. Drawing the rest from reference TRBV9 and TRBJ2-6, the complete variable domain is DSGVTQTPKHLITATGQRVTLRCSPRSGDLSVYWYQQSLDQGLQFLIQYYNGEERAKGNILERFSAQQFPDLHSELNLSSLELGDSALYFCASSVENSGANVLTFGAGSRLTVL.

The V and J genes are TRBV4-3 and TRBJ2-1; maybe TRBD2 (6 bases). Trimming stripped 1 base from V and 8 bases from J, with 18 bases between. The CDR3 is made up of 16 amino acids. The V gene's germline CDR1 is LGHNA and CDR2 YSLEER. CDR3 residues: CASSQVGGRTGDEQFF. In DNA form, the CDR3 reads TGCGCCAGCAGCCAAGTTGGTGGGAGGACGGGGGATGAGCAGTTCTTC.

The chain combines TRBV21-1 with TRBJ1-3. TRBV21-1 is given as a pseudogene. The CDR3 length is 11 residues. In DNA, the CDR3 is TGTGCCAGCACCCCAGGGAGCACCATATATTTT. Amino acid sequence: CASTPGSTIYF.

CDR3 bases: TGTGCCAGCAGCCACGAAGCGGTCTCCTACAATGAGCAGTTCTTC. Its translation: CASSHEAVSYNEQFF. This chain connects TRBV7-2 to TRBJ2-1; D is perhaps TRBD2 (5 bases). The germline V and J ends were trimmed by 5 bases and 0 bases, with 11 bases remaining between them. This CDR3 region has 15 residues. Germline CDR1 is SGHTA and CDR2 is FQGNSA.

The J gene is TRBJ1-1, the V gene TRBV6-1, with 8 bases matching TRBD1. Germline CDR1 and CDR2: MNHNS and SASEGT. J gave up 4 bases and V 3 bases, and 4 bases lay outside the gene matches. The CDR3 consists of 14 residues. CDR3 amino acids: CASSDRGQGTEAFF. The CDR3 DNA reads TGTGCCAGCAGTGACAGGGGGCAAGGCACTGAAGCTTTCTTT.

This chain connects TRBV6-5 to TRBJ2-3, with TRBD2 matching 8 bases. Per germline, CDR1 MNHEY and CDR2 SVGAGI. CDR3 length: 11 amino acids. The junction had 8 bases not matched to a gene; V was cut back by 10 bases and J by 11 bases. CDR3 DNA sequence: TGTGCCACAATATCGGGAGGGGTGCAGTATTTT. Translation: CATISGGVQYF.

The chain couples TRBV29-1 to TRBJ2-3; the D gene is possibly TRBD2 (7 bases). Germline lookup yields CDR1 SQVTM and CDR2 ANQGSEA. Trimming removed 8 bases from V and 1 base from J, with 22 bases in between. There are 16 residues in the CDR3. The CDR3 here is CSFVGGGSYRTDTQYF. The CDR3, as DNA: TGCAGCTTCGTGGGAGGGGGGAGCTACCGCACAGATACGCAGTATTTT.

The CDR3 sequence: CASSVSDLQPQHF. The CDR3 DNA follows: TGTGCCAGCAGCGTATCCGACTTGCAGCCCCAGCATTTT. The V call is TRBV9, the J call TRBJ1-5; unclear D gene. The germline CDR1 and CDR2 sequences are SGDLS and YYNGEE. The V end lost 1 base, the J end lost 7 bases, and 9 bases lay between the germline ends. The CDR3 runs to 13 residues.

As for this clone: At one end, the junction sequence differs from germline, possibly due to a read error. The chain uses TRBV30 and TRBJ2-7; no definite D call. CDR1 is GTSNPN, CDR2 SVGIG, per germline (reference sequence). CDR3 length: 11 residues. CDR3 protein: CASRAVGRLHF. The CDR3 DNA follows: TGTGCCTCCCGGGCTGTAGGCAGGTTGCACTTC.

The J gene is TRBJ2-1, the V gene TRBV15; D ambiguous. Germline CDR1 is LNHNV and CDR2 is YYDKDF (reference sequence). V shed 6 bases and J shed 5 bases, with 8 bases lying between them. The CDR3 sequence is 12 residues long. The CDR3: CATRGGHNEQFF. The CDR3 DNA reads TGTGCCACCAGGGGCGGACACAATGAGCAGTTCTTC.

This clone was detected only once. At one boundary the junction diverges from the germline segment, which might be a read error. V gene TRBV6-1 combines with J gene TRBJ1-1, with 9 bases identical to TRBD1. Germline values: CDR1 MNHNS, CDR2 SASEGT. CDR3 size: 16 residues. The CDR3 coding sequence is TGTGCCAGCAGAGAAGGGACAGGGATCATGAACACTGAAGCTTTCTTT. Protein: CASREGTGIMNTEAFF.

The table lists this clone with a count of one. The CDR3 loop is CASSLSYLYEQYF. The CDR3 DNA reads TGCGCCAGCAGCCTAAGCTACCTCTACGAGCAGTACTTC. V usage is TRBV4-3 and J usage is TRBJ2-7; D gene unclear. The CDR3 has 13 amino acids. Germline CDR1 reads LGHNA; CDR2 reads YSLEER. Trimming removed 4 bases from V and 3 bases from J, with 10 bases in between.

J is TRBJ2-7 and V is TRBV2; D not certain. This CDR3 has 12 residues. V shed 7 bases and J shed 1 base, with 8 bases lying between them. Germline lookup yields CDR1 SNHLY and CDR2 FYNNEI. CDR3 region: CASKETSYEQYF. CDR3 DNA sequence: TGTGCCAGCAAGGAGACATCCTACGAGCAGTACTTC.